This TCR beta chain derives from a study of blood T cell repertoires in COVID-19. Study details: Specimens from acute and convalescent COVID-19 originated in the United States, Italy and Spain.

In the authors' methods: Reference gene primer amplification gave estimated nucleated cell counts. Here immunoSEQ multiplex PCR was the method, and the copy in TCRdb shows in-frame clones only, minus some. V and J calls and clone size are given by that table; D and trimming were obtained from the DNA. Of some 380,000 clones in the sample, roughly 87% were seen once. This clone was seen a single time. Those who participated ranged in age from about 18 to 89 years and resided in approximately 23 US areas. Participants had their cohort set by participant-reported clinical history. Specimen: PBMCs or T cells enriched from blood (not recorded which). The clonotype was recovered from a woman in her thirties or forties with acute COVID-19.

The CDR3 here is CASSTTGAGNTIYF. The CDR3 DNA sequence: TGTGCCAGTAGTACGACAGGGGCTGGAAACACCATATATTTT. The chain recombines TRBV19 with TRBJ1-3, with 8 positions matching TRBD1. V dropped 4 bases and J dropped 2; count of bases not matched to a gene: 1. CDR3 length: 14 amino acids. Germline V gives CDR1 LNHDA, CDR2 SQIVND (reference sequence).